The 14 T cell receptor beta chains below were found in one sample sequenced in a study of PD-1 blockade in classical Hodgkin lymphoma. Time point noted: cycle 4 day 1 (C4D1), after less than 7 weeks of nivolumab. Exposure to brentuximab vedotin varied, and each patient had relapsed following autologous stem cell transplantation. Measured with immunoSEQ multiplex PCR; TCRdb has only the in-frame clones, and not every one. The top ten hold under 20% of the sample, which has roughly 100,000 clones, around nine tenths seen once. The specimen was peripheral blood mononuclear cells (PBMCs), collected before the fourth cycle of nivolumab. The receptors here all came from a human donor with classical Hodgkin lymphoma.

The chain has TRBV30 and TRBJ1-2; the D is unclear. This CDR3 has 11 residues. Deletions cut 6 bases from V and 7 bases from J, with 12 bases between. CDR1 and CDR2 from the germline V gene are GTSNPN and SVGIG (reference sequence). This CDR3 is CACAINPGYTF. The CDR3 nucleotides read TGTGCCTGCGCCATCAACCCTGGCTACACCTTC.

This clone was detected many times. This rearrangement joins TRBV30 to TRBJ1-3; D not certain. Between the trimmed V and J ends, which lost 2 bases and 3 bases, there was a span of 8 bases. This CDR3 has 13 amino acids. Germline V gene data show CDR1 as GTSNPN and CDR2 as SVGIG (reference sequence). CDR3 in amino acids: CAWSLAVGNTIYF. CDR3 DNA sequence: TGTGCCTGGAGTCTGGCGGTTGGAAACACCATATATTTT.

This rearrangement joins TRBV7-6 to TRBJ2-3; 13 bases match TRBD2. Trimming cost V 0 bases and J 4 bases; bases outside gene matches: 7. Germline V CDR1 and CDR2: SGHVS, FNYEAQ. CDR3 length: 18 amino acids. The DNA of the CDR3 is TGTGCCAGCAGCTTAGCAAATTGGACTAGCGGGGGATCAGATACGCAGTATTTT. Translating gives CASSLANWTSGGSDTQYF.

The chain carries TRBV7-9 and TRBJ1-2; possible D gene TRBD1, 5 bases. The CDR3 is 14 residues long. Germline CDR1 SEHNR, CDR2 FQNEAQ (reference sequence). Deletions cut 4 bases from V and 3 bases from J, with 12 bases between. The CDR3 coding sequence is TGTGCCAGCAGCTACCGGGGGGATGACTATGGCTACACCTTC. Protein: CASSYRGDDYGYTF. The whole variable domain, remainder taken from reference TRBV7-9 and TRBJ1-2, is DTGVSQNPRHKITKRGQNVTFRCDPISEHNRLYWYRQTLGQGPEFLTYFQNEAQLEKSRLLSDRFSAERPKGSFSTLEIQRTEQGDSAMYLCASSYRGDDYGYTFGSGTRLTVV.

This clone was observed once. V is TRBV28 and J is TRBJ1-5, with D tentatively TRBD1 (5 bases). CDR3 length: 12 amino acids. CDR1 MDHEN and CDR2 SYDVKM come from the germline V gene. Trimming cost V 3 bases and J 11 bases, with 11 bases left between them. The CDR3 DNA reads TGTGCCAGCAGTTTGAGGGACGCGACCCAGCATTTT. Protein: CASSLRDATQHF.

The gene calls are TRBV10-3 and TRBJ2-7; 10 bases map to TRBD1. The CDR3 spans 17 residues. Per the germline V gene, CDR1 is ENHRY and CDR2 is SYGVKD. The V gene end was trimmed by 6 bases and the J gene end by 2 bases; junction bases not matched to a gene: 13. The CDR3 DNA sequence: TGTGCCATCAGCGCTGACAGGGGGCGTTTAAACACCTACGAGCAGTACTTC. Protein product: CAISADRGRLNTYEQYF.

CDR3: CASSEVLAGDFEQYF. The CDR3 DNA reads TGTGCCAGCAGTGAAGTCCTAGCGGGAGACTTCGAGCAGTACTTC. The rearrangement joins TRBV6-1 to TRBJ2-7; 10 nucleotides line up with TRBD2. CDR1 and CDR2 from the germline V gene are MNHNS and SASEGT. The ends lost 1 base at V and 6 bases at J; junction bases unmatched: 6. This CDR3 is built from 15 residues.

V gene TRBV7-9 combines with J gene TRBJ2-7; 9 positions agree with TRBD1. V dropped 6 bases and J dropped 5; count of bases not matched to a gene: 5. This CDR3 contains 13 residues. Germline V CDR1 and CDR2: SEHNR, FQNEAQ (reference sequence). The CDR3 is CASRSTGGDEQYF. CDR3 bases: TGTGCCAGCAGATCTACAGGGGGCGACGAGCAGTACTTC.

The V call is TRBV11-2, the J call TRBJ2-2; D may be TRBD2 (5 bases). The CDR3 loop spans 15 amino acids. V lost 0 bases, J lost 6 bases, and 11 bases lay in between. The germline gives CDR1 SGHAT, CDR2 FQNNGV. CDR3 bases: TGTGCCAGCAGCTTAGAAGCACGGGGTCCCGGGGAGCTGTTTTTT. Protein: CASSLEARGPGELFF. Full variable domain (rest looked up from reference TRBV11-2 and TRBJ2-2): EAGVAQSPRYKIIEKRQSVAFWCNPISGHATLYWYQQILGQGPKLLIQFQNNGVVDDSQLPKDRFSAERLKGVDSTLKIQPAKLEDSAVYLCASSLEARGPGELFFGEGSRLTVL.

This chain uses TRBV4-1 with TRBJ2-5; maybe TRBD2 (6 bases). Trimming shortened V by 3 bases and J by 4 bases, and 21 bases separated the two germline ends. Germline V lookup: CDR1 MGHRA, CDR2 YSYEKL. This CDR3 contains 17 residues. CDR3 sequence: CASSHPGGGSALETQYF. Here the CDR3 DNA reads TGCGCCAGCAGCCACCCCGGTGGGGGGAGCGCCTTAGAGACCCAGTACTTC.

This chain links TRBV27 with TRBJ2-3; no firm D call. Between the trimmed V and J ends, which lost 5 bases and 7 bases, there was a span of 7 bases. Germline V gene data show CDR1 as MNHEY and CDR2 as SMNVEV (reference sequence). The CDR3 runs to 11 residues. The CDR3 DNA reads as TGTGCCAGCAGTAGTGTGAATACGCAGTATTTT. Translating gives CASSSVNTQYF.

The rearrangement uses TRBV7-2 and TRBJ1-1; possibly TRBD1 for D (6 bases). CDR1 SGHTA and CDR2 FQGNSA come from the germline V gene. The CDR3 contains 17 residues. V was pared by 5 bases and J by 0 bases, with 19 bases between. Here the CDR3 DNA reads TGTGCCAGCAGCACCATTTCCGGGACACGCATGAACACTGAAGCTTTCTTT. It yields the protein CASSTISGTRMNTEAFF.

The CDR3 sequence is CASSPYSNQPQHF. The CDR3 DNA reads TGTGCCAGCTCACCCTATAGCAATCAGCCCCAGCATTTT. The V gene is TRBV18, the J gene TRBJ1-5; D remains ambiguous. The CDR3 is 13 amino acids. Germline V gene lookup returns CDR1 KGHSH and CDR2 LQKENI. Trimming took off 3 bases at V and 0 bases at J, with 3 bases between the two ends. The variable domain in full, completed from reference TRBV18 and TRBJ1-5, reads NAGVMQNPRHLVRRRGQEARLRCSPMKGHSHVYWYRQLPEEGLKFMVYLQKENIIDESGMPKERFSAEFPKEGPSILRIQQVVRGDSAAYFCASSPYSNQPQHFGDGTRLSIL.

The chain joins TRBV18 to TRBJ2-5, with TRBD2 matching 8 bases. Germline trimming cut 1 base from V and 5 bases from J; bases unmatched to any gene: 6. Per the germline V gene, CDR1 is KGHSH and CDR2 is LQKENI. This CDR3 comprises 15 residues. The CDR3 loop is CASSPLNPGGETQYF. CDR3 coding DNA: TGTGCCAGCTCACCACTAAACCCGGGAGGGGAGACCCAGTACTTC.